A single sample gave rise to the 3 T cell receptor beta chains below, sequenced in a study of blood T cell repertoires in COVID-19. Sequencing used immunoSEQ multiplex PCR; TCRdb keeps in-frame clones, though not all of them. This table holds about 97,000 clones, about 89% found once. Sequencing was performed on peripheral blood. These receptors came from a man over 45 with acute or convalescent COVID-19.

The genes are TRBV19 and TRBJ2-2, with 7 nucleotides matching TRBD1. Per germline, CDR1 LNHDA and CDR2 SQIVND (reference sequence). The CDR3 runs 14 residues. After removal of 6 bases from V and 4 bases from J, the junction contained 5 bases not matched to a gene. CDR3 sequence: CASRDRVGTGELFF. CDR3 DNA sequence: TGTGCCAGTAGAGACAGGGTGGGCACCGGGGAGCTGTTTTTT.

The chain uses TRBV7-8 and TRBJ1-1, with TRBD1 matching 7 bases. The V segment lost 1 base and the J segment 5 bases; nucleotides outside the gene matches: 7. The germline V gene encodes CDR1 SGHVS and CDR2 FQNEAQ. The CDR3 sequence is 15 residues long. The CDR3 nucleotides read TGTGCCAGCAGCTTAGAGGGGGCCCTGCGGACTGAAGCTTTCTTT. Translation: CASSLEGALRTEAFF.

This chain joins TRBV9 and TRBJ1-3; tentative D call: TRBD1 (6 bases). Germline CDR1 reads SGDLS; CDR2 reads YYNGEE. The ends were cut back, 2 bases at V and 4 bases at J, with 10 bases in the middle. The CDR3 loop spans 14 amino acids. The CDR3 DNA is TGTGCCAGCAGCGTTACAGGGCAAGGAAACACCATATATTTT. This encodes CASSVTGQGNTIYF.